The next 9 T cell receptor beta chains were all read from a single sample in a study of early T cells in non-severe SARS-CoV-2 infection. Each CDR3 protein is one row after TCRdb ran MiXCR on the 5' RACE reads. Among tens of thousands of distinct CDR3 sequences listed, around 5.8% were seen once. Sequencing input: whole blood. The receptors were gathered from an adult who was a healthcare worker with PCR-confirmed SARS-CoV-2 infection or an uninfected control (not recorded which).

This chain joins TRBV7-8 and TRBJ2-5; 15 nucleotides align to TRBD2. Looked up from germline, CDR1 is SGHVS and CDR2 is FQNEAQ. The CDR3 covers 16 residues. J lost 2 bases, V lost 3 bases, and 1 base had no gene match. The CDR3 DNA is TGTGCCAGCAGCTTCGGACTAGCGGGAGGGCAAGAGACCCAGTACTTC. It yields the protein CASSFGLAGGQETQYF.

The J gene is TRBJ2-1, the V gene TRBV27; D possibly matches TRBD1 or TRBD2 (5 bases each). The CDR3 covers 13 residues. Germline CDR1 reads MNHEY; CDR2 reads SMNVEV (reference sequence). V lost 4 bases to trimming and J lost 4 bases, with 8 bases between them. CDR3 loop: CASSWDLYNEQFF. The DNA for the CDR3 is TGTGCCAGCAGTTGGGACCTTTACAATGAGCAGTTCTTC.

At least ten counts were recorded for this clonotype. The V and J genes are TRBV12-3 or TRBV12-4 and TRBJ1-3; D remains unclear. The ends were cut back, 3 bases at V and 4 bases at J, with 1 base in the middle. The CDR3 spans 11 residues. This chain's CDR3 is CASSFGNTIYF. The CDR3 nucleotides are TGTGCCAGCAGTTTCGGAAACACCATATATTTT.

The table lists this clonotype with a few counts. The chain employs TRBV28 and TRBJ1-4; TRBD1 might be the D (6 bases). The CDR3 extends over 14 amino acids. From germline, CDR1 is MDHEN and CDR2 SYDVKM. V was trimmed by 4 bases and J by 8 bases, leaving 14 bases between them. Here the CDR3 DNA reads TGTGCCAGCAGTTCGCAGGGGTTTGGAGAAAAACTGTTTTTT. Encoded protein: CASSSQGFGEKLFF.

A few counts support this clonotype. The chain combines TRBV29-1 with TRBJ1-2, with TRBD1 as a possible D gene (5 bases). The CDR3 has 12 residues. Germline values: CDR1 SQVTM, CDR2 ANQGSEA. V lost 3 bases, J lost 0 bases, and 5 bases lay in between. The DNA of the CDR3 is TGCAGCGTTGAGGACACTAACTATGGCTACACCTTC. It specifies CSVEDTNYGYTF.

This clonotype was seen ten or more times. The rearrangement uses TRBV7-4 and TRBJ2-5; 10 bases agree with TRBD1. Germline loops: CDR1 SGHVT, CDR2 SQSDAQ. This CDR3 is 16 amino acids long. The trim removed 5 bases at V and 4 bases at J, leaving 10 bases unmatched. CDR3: CASSPSHRDRGETQYF. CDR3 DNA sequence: TGTGCCAGCAGCCCTAGCCACCGGGACAGGGGAGAGACCCAGTACTTC.

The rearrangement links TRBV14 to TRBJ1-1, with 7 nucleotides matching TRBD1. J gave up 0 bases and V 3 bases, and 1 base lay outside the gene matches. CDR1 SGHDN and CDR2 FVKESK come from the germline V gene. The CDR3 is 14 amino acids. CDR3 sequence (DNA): TGTGCCAGCAGCCAGGACAGGATGAACACTGAAGCTTTCTTT. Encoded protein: CASSQDRMNTEAFF.

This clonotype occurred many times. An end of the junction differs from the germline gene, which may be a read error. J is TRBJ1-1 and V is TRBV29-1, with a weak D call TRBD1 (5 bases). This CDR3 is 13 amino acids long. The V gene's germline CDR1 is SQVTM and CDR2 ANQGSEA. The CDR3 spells CSVETARNAEAFF. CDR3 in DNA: TGCAGCGTTGAGACAGCCAGGAACGCTGAAGCTTTCTTT.

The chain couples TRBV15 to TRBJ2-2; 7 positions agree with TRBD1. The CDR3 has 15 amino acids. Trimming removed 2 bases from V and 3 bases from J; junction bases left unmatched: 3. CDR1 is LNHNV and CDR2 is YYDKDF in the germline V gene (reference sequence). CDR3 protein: CATSRTQGDTGELFF. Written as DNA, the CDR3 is TGTGCCACCAGCAGAACCCAGGGGGACACCGGGGAGCTGTTTTTT.